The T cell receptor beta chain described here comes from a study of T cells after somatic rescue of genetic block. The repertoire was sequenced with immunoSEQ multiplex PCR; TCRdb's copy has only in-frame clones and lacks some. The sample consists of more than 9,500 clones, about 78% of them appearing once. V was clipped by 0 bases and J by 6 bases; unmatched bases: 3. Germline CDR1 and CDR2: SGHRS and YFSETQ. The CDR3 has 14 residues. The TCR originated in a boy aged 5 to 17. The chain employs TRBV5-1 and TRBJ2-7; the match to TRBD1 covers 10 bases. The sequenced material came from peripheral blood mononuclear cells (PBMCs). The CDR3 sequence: CASSLVGTGVEQYF. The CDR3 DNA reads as TGCGCCAGCAGCTTGGTTGGGACAGGGGTCGAGCAGTACTTC.